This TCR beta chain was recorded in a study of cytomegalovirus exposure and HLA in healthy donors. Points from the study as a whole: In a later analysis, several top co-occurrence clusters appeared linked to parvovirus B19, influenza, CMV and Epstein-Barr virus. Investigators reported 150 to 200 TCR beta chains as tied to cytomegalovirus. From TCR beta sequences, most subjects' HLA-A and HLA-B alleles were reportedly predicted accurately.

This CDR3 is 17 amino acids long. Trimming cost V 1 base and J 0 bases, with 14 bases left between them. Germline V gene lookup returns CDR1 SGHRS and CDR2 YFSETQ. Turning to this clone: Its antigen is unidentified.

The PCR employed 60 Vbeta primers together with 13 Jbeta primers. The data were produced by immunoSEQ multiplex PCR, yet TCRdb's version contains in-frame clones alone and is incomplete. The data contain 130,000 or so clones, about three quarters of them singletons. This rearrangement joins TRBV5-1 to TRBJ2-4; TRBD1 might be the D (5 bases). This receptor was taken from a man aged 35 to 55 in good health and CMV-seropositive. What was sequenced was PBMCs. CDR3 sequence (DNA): TGCGCCAGCAGCTTGTTAGTTTCAGGGTTAGCCAAAAACATTCAGTACTTC. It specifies CASSLLVSGLAKNIQYF.